These T cell receptor beta chains were read from a single sample in a study of blood T cell repertoires in COVID-19. Clones were sequenced by immunoSEQ multiplex PCR, and TCRdb holds only the in-frame ones, with some missing. Of 150,000 to 200,000 clones detected, approximately 73% appear once; the ten largest clones hold around 16%. The specimen sequenced was PBMCs or T cells enriched from blood (not recorded which). These receptors all come from a woman between 45 and 60 years old with acute COVID-19. The CDR3 runs from the conserved cysteine through the conserved F or W. Each record gives: V gene, J gene, clone size, CDR3 protein. Part of the rows lack a size; the others show once, few, many or a class for expanded clones.

>TRBV9|TRBJ2-1|NA
CASSVRPGNEQFF
>TRBV5-8|TRBJ2-2|NA
CANHRANTGELFF
>TRBV10-1|TRBJ2-1|few
CASSESRGGPGEQFF
>TRBV6-5|TRBJ1-1|NA
CASSPDRGYTEAFF
>TRBV5-1|TRBJ2-6|NA
CASSLEDRAGANVLTF
>TRBV4-1|TRBJ1-4|NA
CASSQEFQGGGEKLFF
>TRBV11-2|TRBJ2-1|few
CASSPNKARGPNEQFF
>TRBV4-1|TRBJ2-2|few
CASSQGQDDGELFF
>TRBV24-1|TRBJ1-1|NA
CATSDATGNTEAFF
>TRBV5-6|TRBJ1-2|NA
CASSLVHRDSLGGYTF
>TRBV24-1|TRBJ2-3|NA
CATSDPGHRTDTQYF
>TRBV18|TRBJ2-2|many
CASSPPTRGTGELFF
>TRBV4-1|TRBJ1-4|once
CASSTRQGDNEKLFF
>TRBV19|TRBJ2-3|NA
CASSIEAAVTDTQYF
>TRBV6-6|TRBJ1-1|few
CASRREGSTEAFF
>TRBV14|TRBJ1-5|NA
CASSQVGTPDRGEPQHF
>TRBV29-1|TRBJ1-2|NA
CSVESVLTNYGYTF
>TRBV5-1|TRBJ2-4|NA
CASSLVVAGGKNIQYF
>TRBV10-3|TRBJ1-6|NA
CATNREPDSPLHF
>TRBV9|TRBJ1-1|NA
CASSSGQRGTEAFF
>TRBV25-1|TRBJ1-2|NA
CATDRGNGYTF
>TRBV7-8|TRBJ1-5|NA
CASSLGAQGPQPQHF
>TRBV6-4|TRBJ2-2|NA
CASSDLAGKNTGELFF
>TRBV6-5|TRBJ1-2|NA
CATTGGTRTNYGYTF